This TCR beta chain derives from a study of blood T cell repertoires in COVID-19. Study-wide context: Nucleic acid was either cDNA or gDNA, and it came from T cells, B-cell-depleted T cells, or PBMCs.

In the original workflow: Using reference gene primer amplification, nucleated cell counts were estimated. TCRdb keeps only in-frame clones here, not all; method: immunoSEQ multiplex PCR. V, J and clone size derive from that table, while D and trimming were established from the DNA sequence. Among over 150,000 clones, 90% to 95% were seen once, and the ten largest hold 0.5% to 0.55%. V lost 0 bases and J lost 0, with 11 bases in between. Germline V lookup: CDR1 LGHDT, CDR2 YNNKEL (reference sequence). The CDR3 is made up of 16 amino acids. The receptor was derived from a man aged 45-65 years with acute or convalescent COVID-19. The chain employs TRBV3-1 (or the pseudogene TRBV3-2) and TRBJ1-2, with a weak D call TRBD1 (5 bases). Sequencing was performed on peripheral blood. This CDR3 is CASSQESRDSNYGYTF. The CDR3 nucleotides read TGTGCCAGCAGCCAAGAGAGCAGGGACTCTAACTATGGCTACACCTTC.